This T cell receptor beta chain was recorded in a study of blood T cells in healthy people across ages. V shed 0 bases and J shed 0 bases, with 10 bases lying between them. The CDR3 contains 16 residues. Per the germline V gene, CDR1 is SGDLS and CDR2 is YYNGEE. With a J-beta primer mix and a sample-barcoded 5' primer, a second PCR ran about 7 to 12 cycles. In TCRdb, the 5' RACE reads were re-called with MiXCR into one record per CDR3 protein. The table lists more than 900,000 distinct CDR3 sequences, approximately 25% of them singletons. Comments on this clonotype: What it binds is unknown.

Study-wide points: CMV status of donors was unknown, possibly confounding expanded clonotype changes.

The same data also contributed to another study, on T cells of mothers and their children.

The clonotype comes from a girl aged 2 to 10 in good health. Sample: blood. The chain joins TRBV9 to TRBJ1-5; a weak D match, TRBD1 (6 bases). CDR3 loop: CASSVGGGNSNQPQHF. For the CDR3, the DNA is TGTGCCAGCAGCGTAGGAGGGGGTAATAGCAATCAGCCCCAGCATTTT.